The text below deals with one T cell receptor (beta chain). What it binds is not known. With 60 Vbeta and 13 Jbeta primers, the PCR was carried out. Profiled with immunoSEQ multiplex PCR; TCRdb holds only in-frame clones, not every one. The top ten clones hold roughly 0.26% of a sample with hundreds of thousands of clones, approximately 84% of them seen once. The data derive from a study of cytomegalovirus exposure and HLA in healthy donors. Across the whole study: Caucasian-associated ancestry cluster membership applied to over 80% of over 350 genotyped donors. Findings and limits, study-wide: In an earlier analysis, most TCR beta V segments were productive about 87% or about 30% of the time. The likely explanation for a cluster of highly shared sequence variants was sequencing artifact.

Trimming took 10 bases from V and 2 from J, leaving 13 bases between them. CDR1 LNHDA and CDR2 SQIVND come from the germline V gene (reference sequence). CDR3 length equals 13 residues. The chain couples TRBV19 to TRBJ2-3; D is possibly TRBD2 (5 bases). Input material: PBMCs. The sequence was obtained from a girl aged 2 to 10 in good health and CMV-seronegative. The CDR3, as DNA: TGTGCCACGGGGTTGGTCGTCACAGATACGCAGTATTTT. Encoded protein: CATGLVVTDTQYF. Complete variable domain (other parts from reference TRBV19 and TRBJ2-3): DGGITQSPKYLFRKEGQNVTLSCEQNLNHDAMYWYRQDPGQGLRLIYYSQIVNDFQKGDIAEGYSVSREKKESFPLTVTSAQKNPTAFYLCATGLVVTDTQYFGPGTRLTVL.